The 12 T cell receptor beta chains reported below all come from one sample, sequenced in a study of CD8 T cells in Susac syndrome. The authors reverse transcribed about 0.5 to 1 ug RNA with random hexamers. TCRdb reanalysed the immunoSEQ multiplex PCR reads using MiXCR and keeps one entry per CDR3 protein. The data show about 150,000 distinct CDR3 sequences, approximately 93% seen once. Input material: CD4+ T cells from PBMCs. Every receptor here comes from a human donor with multiple sclerosis.

The chain joins TRBV18 to TRBJ2-7; perhaps TRBD1 as D (5 bases). This CDR3 has 14 residues. The V gene's germline CDR1 is KGHSH and CDR2 LQKENI. V was shortened by 6 bases and J by 5 bases, with 17 bases between the two germline ends. Here the CDR3 DNA reads TGTGCCAGCTCGCCGCCGTCGTCCAGGGACGAGCAGTACTTC. This codes for CASSPPSSRDEQYF.

The chain recombines TRBV30 with TRBJ2-1; 7 bases align to TRBD1. Germline V CDR1 and CDR2: GTSNPN, SVGIG (reference sequence). The V and J ends lost 0 bases and 9 bases, in that order; junction bases with no gene match: 8. This CDR3 spans 14 amino acids. The CDR3 here is CAWSVGTATGEQFF. The DNA for the CDR3 is TGTGCCTGGAGTGTCGGGACAGCCACGGGTGAGCAGTTCTTC. The full variable domain, rest sourced from reference TRBV30 and TRBJ2-1, is SQTIHQWPATLVQPVGSPLSLECTVEGTSNPNLYWYRQAAGRGLQLLFYSVGIGQISSEVPQNLSASRPQDRQFILSSKKLLLSDSGFYLCAWSVGTATGEQFFGPGTRLTVL.

The chain employs TRBV15 and TRBJ2-3, with 9 nucleotides matching TRBD2. Losses at the gene ends were 5 bases for V and 6 bases for J; bases not matched to a gene: 9. CDR1 and CDR2 (germline): LNHNV, YYDKDF (reference sequence). The CDR3 runs to 15 residues. Here the CDR3 DNA reads TGTGCCACCAGCGGTCAAAGCGGGAGGCCCGATACGCAGTATTTT. Translating gives CATSGQSGRPDTQYF.

The CDR3 spells CASSQGRTAPYEQYF. The DNA for the CDR3 is TGTGCCAGCAGCCAGGGACGGACAGCACCCTACGAGCAGTACTTC. The chain joins TRBV6-2 or TRBV6-3 to TRBJ2-7; possible D gene TRBD1, 6 bases. The ends were cut back, 6 bases at V and 2 bases at J, with 17 bases in the middle. The CDR3 totals 15 residues. Germline-derived CDR1 and CDR2 are MNHEY and SVGEGT.

This chain links TRBV27 with TRBJ1-2, with 8 bases that match TRBD1. Germline V gives CDR1 MNHEY, CDR2 SMNVEV (reference sequence). V was pared by 5 bases and J by 2 bases, with 7 bases of the junction left unmatched. There are 15 residues in the CDR3. Written as DNA, the CDR3 is TGTGCCAGCAGTCTCACCTGGACAGGGAACTATGGCTACACCTTC. Its protein product is CASSLTWTGNYGYTF.

This chain connects TRBV19 to TRBJ2-6; D is uncertain. The germline V gene has CDR1 LNHDA and CDR2 SQIVND (reference sequence). The CDR3 is 15 residues long. Trimming cost V 2 bases and J 2 bases, with 7 bases left between them. The CDR3 is CASSIMYPGANVLTF. DNA of the CDR3: TGTGCCAGTAGTATAATGTACCCTGGGGCCAACGTCCTGACTTTC.

The rearrangement uses TRBV28 and TRBJ2-2; TRBD1 matches 10 bases. With 5 bases clipped from V and 8 bases from J, the junction kept 11 bases outside the gene matches. This CDR3 is built from 16 residues. From germline, CDR1 is MDHEN and CDR2 SYDVKM. For the CDR3, the DNA is TGTGCCAGCAGTACGACAGGGGGCAAGTTCCCGGGGGAGCTGTTTTTT. Its protein is CASSTTGGKFPGELFF. Together with reference TRBV28 and TRBJ2-2, the CDR3 gives the full variable domain: DVKVTQSSRYLVKRTGEKVFLECVQDMDHENMFWYRQDPGLGLRLIYFSYDVKMKEKGDIPEGYSVSREKKERFSLILESASTNQTSMYLCASSTTGGKFPGELFFGEGSRLTVL.

The chain employs TRBV19 and TRBJ2-1; D not resolved. V was cut by 7 bases and J by 4 bases, with 14 bases left in between. This CDR3 contains 14 residues. Looked up from germline, CDR1 is LNHDA and CDR2 is SQIVND (reference sequence). This chain's CDR3 is CASKRAPGYNEQFF. Here the CDR3 DNA reads TGTGCCAGTAAGCGAGCTCCCGGGTACAATGAGCAGTTCTTC.

V is TRBV29-1 and J is TRBJ2-3; 11 bases fit TRBD2. Germline V CDR1 and CDR2: SQVTM, ANQGSEA. CDR3 length: 15 amino acids. With V trimmed by 5 bases and J by 2 bases, 6 bases remained unmatched. DNA for the CDR3: TGCAGCGTTCCCACTAGCGGGGGATACACAGATACGCAGTATTTT. Translating it yields CSVPTSGGYTDTQYF.

The V and J genes are TRBV10-3 and TRBJ2-7; unclear D gene. Trimming took 3 bases from V and 5 from J, leaving 14 bases between them. Germline V lookup: CDR1 ENHRY, CDR2 SYGVKD. This CDR3 contains 14 residues. For the CDR3, the DNA is TGTGCCATCAGTGAATCGGAGAAGAGGAACGAGCAGTACTTC. This encodes CAISESEKRNEQYF.

The genes are TRBV20-1 and TRBJ2-3, with TRBD2 matching over 8 bases. The J segment lost 4 bases and the V segment lost 3 bases, leaving 12 bases of the junction unmatched. Germline CDR1 and CDR2: DFQATT and SNEGSKA (reference sequence). The CDR3 covers 16 residues. This chain's CDR3 is CSASLGGADVSDTQYF. The CDR3 bases are TGCAGTGCTAGTCTCGGGGGGGCCGACGTCTCAGATACGCAGTATTTT.

This clonotype turned up a few times. The chain has TRBV3-1 and TRBJ1-2, with unresolved D. CDR1 and CDR2 (germline): LGHDT, YNNKEL (reference sequence). The CDR3 contains 13 residues. Trimming left V 1 base short and J 2 bases short, with 5 bases between. Written as DNA, the CDR3 is TGTGCCAGCAGCCAAGCCGGGAACTATGGCTACACCTTC. Residues: CASSQAGNYGYTF.